The next 10 T cell receptor beta chains were all read from a single sample in a study of blood T cell repertoires in COVID-19. The protocol was immunoSEQ multiplex PCR, while the TCRdb copy is restricted to in-frame clones and leaves out a portion. Seen here are around 140,000 clones, approximately 86% observed once, and the top ten hold about an eighth. The sequenced sample was peripheral blood. The receptors derive from a woman between 70 and 85 years old with COVID-19, enrolled during active disease.

The V gene is TRBV7-8, the J gene TRBJ2-1; 12 positions agree with TRBD2. This CDR3 has 17 residues. V lost 1 base, J lost 5 bases, and 6 bases stayed unmatched. Germline-derived CDR1 and CDR2 are SGHVS and FQNEAQ. CDR3 amino acids: CASSLVGLAGLHNEQFF. The CDR3 DNA reads TGTGCCAGCAGCTTAGTCGGACTAGCGGGGCTACACAATGAGCAGTTCTTC.

The V and J genes are TRBV4-2 and TRBJ2-2, with TRBD1 identical over 9 bases. V lost 7 bases, J lost 2 bases, and 11 bases stayed unmatched. CDR3 length: 17 residues. Germline CDR1 is LGHNA and CDR2 is YNFKEQ. CDR3 in DNA: TGTGCCAGCACCCGACAGGGGGTGGAGGTAAACACCGGGGAGCTGTTTTTT. This sequence encodes CASTRQGVEVNTGELFF.

The V gene is TRBV24-1, the J gene TRBJ2-5; possibly TRBD1 for D (6 bases). V was clipped by 3 bases and J by 0 bases, with 16 bases between them. The germline gives CDR1 KGHDR, CDR2 SFDVKD. CDR3 length equals 17 residues. CDR3 in amino acids: CATSDPAQGADQETQYF. CDR3 coding DNA: TGTGCCACCAGTGATCCCGCACAGGGTGCCGACCAAGAGACCCAGTACTTC.

J is TRBJ1-5 and V is TRBV3-1 (or the pseudogene TRBV3-2), with 8 bases matching TRBD1. V was pared by 5 bases and J by 2 bases, with 5 bases of the junction left unmatched. This CDR3 is built from 15 residues. CDR1 is LGHDT and CDR2 is YNNKEL in the germline V gene (reference sequence). For the CDR3, the DNA is TGTGCCAGCAGCGCCAGGGGGCAAGGCAATCAGCCCCAGCATTTT. This translates into CASSARGQGNQPQHF.

J is TRBJ2-4 and V is TRBV5-1; tentative D call: TRBD1 (6 bases). Trimming removed 6 bases from V and 0 bases from J, with 13 bases in between. In germline, CDR1 is SGHRS, CDR2 YFSETQ. CDR3 length equals 15 residues. The DNA for the CDR3 is TGCGCCAGCACCCTGTGGGGGCTAGCCAAAAACATTCAGTACTTC. Its protein is CASTLWGLAKNIQYF.

This chain links TRBV7-9 with TRBJ2-5; TRBD1 aligns across 7 bases. J gave up 2 bases and V 5 bases, and 8 bases lay outside the gene matches. Germline CDR1 reads SEHNR; CDR2 reads FQNEAQ (reference sequence). The CDR3 length is 15 residues. The CDR3 protein is CASSRGGQKQETQYF. The CDR3 DNA reads as TGTGCCAGCAGCCGAGGGGGACAGAAGCAAGAGACCCAGTACTTC.

V usage is TRBV30 and J usage is TRBJ2-5; TRBD2 agrees at 7 bases. Germline V lookup: CDR1 GTSNPN, CDR2 SVGIG (reference sequence). After removal of 0 bases from V and 5 bases from J, the junction contained 3 bases not matched to a gene. The CDR3 runs 13 residues. The CDR3 region is CAWSVGGLETQYF. CDR3 sequence (DNA): TGTGCCTGGAGTGTGGGGGGGTTGGAGACCCAGTACTTC. Based on the CDR3 plus reference TRBV30 and TRBJ2-5, the full variable domain is SQTIHQWPATLVQPVGSPLSLECTVEGTSNPNLYWYRQAAGRGLQLLFYSVGIGQISSEVPQNLSASRPQDRQFILSSKKLLLSDSGFYLCAWSVGGLETQYFGPGTRLLVL.

V gene TRBV9 combines with J gene TRBJ1-5, with a tentative D call TRBD1 (5 bases). Germline CDR1 SGDLS, CDR2 YYNGEE. Trimming stripped 0 bases from V and 6 bases from J, with 10 bases between. The CDR3 totals 14 residues. CDR3 bases: TGTGCCAGCAGCGTAGGGTCAGGGATTCAGCCCCAGCATTTT. Its translation: CASSVGSGIQPQHF.

The chain couples TRBV3-1 (or the pseudogene TRBV3-2) to TRBJ1-6; TRBD1 matches at 9 bases. Per the germline V gene, CDR1 is LGHDT and CDR2 is YNNKEL (reference sequence). V shed 4 bases and J 9 bases; nucleotides not matched to a gene: 7. CDR3 length equals 15 residues. The CDR3 region is CASSLFDRGFSPLHF. CDR3 DNA: TGTGCCAGCAGCCTTTTCGACAGGGGGTTTTCACCCCTCCACTTT.

The V gene is TRBV5-5, the J gene TRBJ2-3, with D possibly matching TRBD1 (5 bases). The CDR3 runs 15 residues. The V gene's germline CDR1 is SGHKS and CDR2 YYEKEE (reference sequence). Trimming cost V 6 bases and J 3 bases, with 17 bases left between them. The CDR3 spells CASTVGLELTDTQYF. CDR3 bases: TGTGCCAGCACCGTGGGGCTAGAACTGACAGATACGCAGTATTTT. Supplemented by reference TRBV5-5 and TRBJ2-3, the full variable domain reads DAGVTQSPTHLIKTRGQQVTLRCSPISGHKSVSWYQQVLGQGPQFIFQYYEKEERGRGNFPDRFSARQFPNYSSELNVNALLLGDSALYLCASTVGLELTDTQYFGPGTRLTVL.